This T cell receptor beta chain was recovered during a study of T-cell memory formation after mild COVID-19. The CDR3 consists of 13 residues. The ends were cut back, 6 bases at V and 1 base at J, with 8 bases in the middle. Germline V lookup: CDR1 KGHDR, CDR2 SFDVKD. TCRdb re-derived calls from the 5' RACE reads in MiXCR, one entry per CDR3 protein. The data contain approximately 580,000 distinct CDR3 sequences, around 21% of them seen just once; the ten biggest clones take up around 12%. The material sequenced was PBMCs or a T cell subset sorted from them (not recorded which). The clonotype was recovered from an adult woman who had mild COVID-19 (a few samples of this study predate the infection). Cell type and time point are not known. The V call is TRBV24-1, the J call TRBJ1-1; a weak D match, TRBD1 (5 bases). The CDR3 is CATSRGRNTEAFF. The CDR3 DNA reads as TGTGCCACCAGTAGGGGAAGGAACACTGAAGCTTTCTTT.